This TCR beta chain was recovered during a study of T-cell memory formation after mild COVID-19. Turning to the study itself: The TCR clusters were mostly specific to one donor. Findings and limits, study-wide: Day 15 to 85 contracting clones showed balanced CD4/CD8; later expanders leaned CD4+. CD4+ contracting clones were mainly CM and EM; CD8+ ones, EMRA.

This CDR3 comprises 15 residues. V trimming: 3 bases; J trimming: 2 bases; junction bases outside the gene matches: 5. CDR1 and CDR2 from the germline V gene are DFQATT and SNEGSKA (reference sequence). A note on this clonotype: Its antigen is unidentified.

With constant-segment primers, 5'RACE yielded cDNA libraries of TCR alpha and TCR beta that carried sample barcodes and UMIs. TCRdb passed the 5' RACE reads through MiXCR, listing each CDR3 protein once. The sample includes approximately 82,000 distinct CDR3 sequences, over 10% of them seen just once. This clonotype originated in a man between 18 and 29 years old who had mild COVID-19 (a few samples of this study predate the infection). Cell type and time point are not known. This chain connects TRBV20-1 to TRBJ1-5; 9 bases are shared with TRBD1. The source material was PBMCs or a T cell subset sorted from them (not recorded which). The CDR3 DNA reads as TGCAGTGCTAGTAACAGGGGGCTTGGCAATCAGCCCCAGCATTTT. This codes for CSASNRGLGNQPQHF.